One and the same sample provided the 26 T cell receptor beta chains below, sequenced in a study of T cells after yellow fever vaccination. TCRdb analysed the 5' RACE reads with MiXCR anew, one entry per CDR3 protein. The sample has 450,000 to 550,000 distinct CDR3 sequences, roughly a fifth seen once. Sequences were derived from PBMCs, sampled 15 days after the yellow fever booster vaccination. These TCRs come from a man between 25 and 39 years old who received the YFV17D yellow fever vaccine.

This clonotype has a handful of counts. The V gene is TRBV5-1, the J gene TRBJ2-5, with D perhaps TRBD1 or TRBD2 (5 bases each). Germline V CDR1 and CDR2: SGHRS, YFSETQ. CDR3 size: 14 residues. The V end lost 2 bases, the J end lost 5 bases, and 13 bases lay between the germline ends. In DNA form, the CDR3 reads TGCGCCAGCAGCTTATCGGGGCTCAGGGAGACCCAGTACTTC. Translation: CASSLSGLRETQYF.

V usage is TRBV5-1 and J usage is TRBJ2-7, with a weak D call TRBD1 (5 bases). This CDR3 is built from 14 residues. Per the germline V gene, CDR1 is SGHRS and CDR2 is YFSETQ. Trimming pared 2 bases from V and 2 bases from J, leaving 11 bases between. CDR3 amino acids: CASSFTDIPYEQYF. The CDR3 coding sequence is TGCGCCAGCAGCTTTACGGACATACCCTACGAGCAGTACTTC.

This clonotype was detected only a few times. This sequence joins TRBV5-1 and TRBJ2-5; 9 bases match TRBD2. The junction had 9 bases not matched to a gene; V was cut back by 7 bases and J by 5 bases. From germline, CDR1 is SGHRS and CDR2 YFSETQ. This CDR3 has 14 residues. For the CDR3, the DNA is TGCGCCAGCGTGGCGGGAGGGCCGAGGGAGACCCAGTACTTC. Amino acid sequence: CASVAGGPRETQYF.

This chain connects TRBV4-2 to TRBJ2-7; 9 bases line up with TRBD2. The length of the CDR3 is 17 residues. V was clipped by 0 bases and J by 1 base; unmatched bases: 7. CDR1 is LGHNA, CDR2 YNFKEQ, per germline. CDR3 loop: CASSQDGVAGASYEQYF. The CDR3 DNA reads as TGTGCCAGCAGCCAAGACGGGGTAGCGGGAGCTTCCTACGAGCAGTACTTC.

This sequence joins TRBV20-1 and TRBJ2-1; a possible D gene is TRBD2 (5 bases). Deletions cut 6 bases from V and 1 base from J, with 16 bases between. There are 15 residues in the CDR3. Germline V gene data show CDR1 as DFQATT and CDR2 as SNEGSKA (reference sequence). The CDR3 nucleotides read TGCAGTGCCCTGCCTGGGAGAGGGTCCTACAATGAGCAGTTCTTC. This translates into CSALPGRGSYNEQFF.

This clonotype has only a few counts. V usage is TRBV20-1 and J usage is TRBJ2-7; 8 bases map to TRBD2. V dropped 7 bases and J dropped 3; count of bases not matched to a gene: 11. The CDR3 consists of 14 residues. From germline, CDR1 is DFQATT and CDR2 SNEGSKA (reference sequence). The CDR3 reads CSVWAERENYEQYF. In DNA, the CDR3 is TGCAGTGTCTGGGCCGAGCGGGAGAACTACGAGCAGTACTTC.

This clonotype was counted a few times. The gene calls are TRBV20-1 and TRBJ2-1, with TRBD2 matching over 10 bases. This CDR3 contains 15 residues. Germline V gene sequence: CDR1 DFQATT, CDR2 SNEGSKA (reference sequence). V was clipped by 3 bases and J by 9 bases; unmatched bases: 11. CDR3 loop: CSARAGSGRAAEQFF. The CDR3 region has the DNA TGCAGTGCTAGGGCCGGGAGCGGGAGGGCGGCTGAGCAGTTCTTC.

The V gene is TRBV20-1, the J gene TRBJ2-5; maybe TRBD2 (6 bases). CDR3 length equals 14 residues. Trimming took off 2 bases at V and 14 bases at J, with 24 bases between the two ends. Germline CDR1 is DFQATT and CDR2 is SNEGSKA (reference sequence). The CDR3 DNA is TGCAGTGCTAGATTGGGGACTGGGACGCTTGGGGCCTACTTC. This codes for CSARLGTGTLGAYF.

The chain employs TRBV6-4 and TRBJ1-2; D may be TRBD1 (5 bases). V lost 4 bases and J lost 8, with 11 bases in between. The CDR3 length is 12 residues. CDR1 and CDR2 from the germline V gene are MRHNA and SNTAGT. CDR3 protein: CASSGGGYGYTF. CDR3 coding DNA: TGTGCCAGCAGTGGTGGGGGATACGGCTACACCTTC.

This clonotype turned up a few times. V usage is TRBV5-4 and J usage is TRBJ2-5, with a weak D call TRBD2 (6 bases). CDR3 length equals 13 residues. Trimming cost V 3 bases and J 5 bases, with 11 bases left between them. Germline-derived CDR1 and CDR2 are SGHNT and YYREEE (reference sequence). The CDR3 reads CASSWDWKETQYF. As DNA, the CDR3 is TGTGCCAGCAGCTGGGACTGGAAGGAGACCCAGTACTTC.

In this sample, this clonotype turned up many times. This rearrangement joins TRBV28 to TRBJ2-5; TRBD1 might be the D (7 bases). Germline V gene data show CDR1 as MDHEN and CDR2 as SYDVKM. V gave up 3 bases and J gave up 5 bases, with 10 bases separating them. This CDR3 is built from 13 residues. This CDR3 reads CASSFAGGETQYF. The CDR3 DNA reads as TGTGCCAGCAGTTTTGCAGGGGGGGAGACCCAGTACTTC.

This clonotype turned up a few times. The V gene is TRBV12-3 or TRBV12-4, the J gene TRBJ1-1; TRBD1 might be the D (5 bases). The CDR3 is 15 residues long. V was trimmed by 4 bases and J by 1 base, leaving 13 bases between them. CDR3 protein: CASSSPGTGNTEAFF. In DNA form, the CDR3 reads TGTGCCAGCAGTTCCCCAGGGACGGGGAACACTGAAGCTTTCTTT.

The gene calls are TRBV10-3 and TRBJ2-3; weak D call: TRBD1 (5 bases). The CDR3 spans 13 residues. Germline V gene data show CDR1 as ENHRY and CDR2 as SYGVKD. V was shortened by 6 bases and J by 0 bases, with 7 bases between the two germline ends. The chain's CDR3 is CAIRGPSTDTQYF. CDR3 DNA: TGTGCCATCAGGGGGCCTAGCACAGATACGCAGTATTTT.

In this sample, this clonotype turned up a few times. This chain joins TRBV6-2 or TRBV6-3 and TRBJ2-5; D remains ambiguous. Germline CDR1 MNHEY, CDR2 SVGEGT. The CDR3 extends over 12 amino acids. With 2 bases removed from V and 5 bases from J, the gap between germline ends came to 6 bases. This CDR3 reads CASSYPDETQYF. CDR3 DNA sequence: TGTGCCAGCAGTTACCCGGATGAGACCCAGTACTTC.

This chain connects TRBV20-1 to TRBJ2-7, with D maybe TRBD1 (6 bases). CDR3 size: 12 residues. Per germline, CDR1 DFQATT and CDR2 SNEGSKA (reference sequence). Trimming took off 6 bases at V and 3 bases at J, with 12 bases between the two ends. The CDR3 sequence is CSAQGASYEQYF. The DNA for the CDR3 is TGCAGTGCACAGGGCGCGAGCTACGAGCAGTACTTC.

The chain recombines TRBV5-4 with TRBJ2-1; D assignment may be TRBD1 or TRBD2 (6 bases each). The V gene's germline CDR1 is SGHNT and CDR2 YYREEE (reference sequence). Trimming cost V 4 bases and J 6 bases, with 20 bases left between them. The CDR3 extends over 16 amino acids. The CDR3 loop reads CASSRGGGGVPNEQFF. The CDR3 coding sequence is TGTGCCAGCAGCAGAGGTGGGGGCGGGGTACCCAATGAGCAGTTCTTC. Based on the CDR3 plus reference TRBV5-4 and TRBJ2-1, the full variable domain is ETGVTQSPTHLIKTRGQQVTLRCSSQSGHNTVSWYQQALGQGPQFIFQYYREEENGRGNFPPRFSGLQFPNYSSELNVNALELDDSALYLCASSRGGGGVPNEQFFGPGTRLTVL.

The rearrangement uses TRBV20-1 and TRBJ1-2, with D perhaps TRBD1 (6 bases). The germline gives CDR1 DFQATT, CDR2 SNEGSKA (reference sequence). CDR3 length: 11 amino acids. V gave up 7 bases and J gave up 7 bases, with 13 bases separating them. The CDR3 nucleotides are TGCAGTGGACGGGGGGGGGCTGGCTACACCTTC. Protein sequence: CSGRGGAGYTF.

The chain has TRBV27 and TRBJ2-7, with D unresolved. The germline gives CDR1 MNHEY, CDR2 SMNVEV (reference sequence). The CDR3 runs to 13 residues. Deletions cut 5 bases from V and 0 bases from J, with 8 bases between. CDR3: CASSRRPSYEQYF. The CDR3 coding sequence is TGTGCCAGCAGTCGCCGCCCCTCCTACGAGCAGTACTTC.

CDR3 protein: CASSTLTADMQYF. CDR3 coding DNA: TGTGCCAGCAGCACCCTGACAGCAGACATGCAGTACTTC. This rearrangement joins TRBV7-2 to TRBJ2-7; possibly TRBD1 for D (5 bases). Per the germline V gene, CDR1 is SGHTA and CDR2 is FQGNSA. The CDR3 contains 13 residues. The germline V and J ends were trimmed by 5 bases and 9 bases, with 17 bases remaining between them.

This clonotype came up a few times. V and J are TRBV7-2 and TRBJ2-2; D could derive from TRBD1 or TRBD2 (5 bases each). Between the trimmed V and J ends, which lost 5 bases and 3 bases, there was a span of 19 bases. CDR3 length: 17 amino acids. Germline values: CDR1 SGHTA, CDR2 FQGNSA. CDR3 coding DNA: TGTGCCAGCAGCCCGCTCCTTCCGGGACGGTACACCGGGGAGCTGTTTTTT. Translation: CASSPLLPGRYTGELFF.

J is TRBJ2-1 and V is TRBV6-5, with a possible D match to TRBD2 (7 bases). V was trimmed by 0 bases and J by 4 bases, leaving 16 bases between them. The CDR3 loop spans 17 amino acids. Germline values: CDR1 MNHEY, CDR2 SVGAGI. CDR3 protein: CASSYSGGRGLYNEQFF. In DNA, the CDR3 is TGTGCCAGCAGTTACTCGGGGGGGCGCGGATTGTACAATGAGCAGTTCTTC.

The sample holds many counts of this clonotype. The chain's CDR3 is CASSQDGQAPYEQYF. For the CDR3, the DNA is TGTGCCAGCAGCCAAGACGGACAGGCGCCCTACGAGCAGTACTTC. This chain uses TRBV3-1 with TRBJ2-7, with TRBD1 identical over 7 bases. CDR1 and CDR2 (germline): LGHDT, YNNKEL (reference sequence). CDR3 length: 15 amino acids. The V and J ends lost 0 bases and 2 bases, in that order; junction bases with no gene match: 4.

This rearrangement joins TRBV6-5 to TRBJ1-1, with unresolved D. The V gene's germline CDR1 is MNHEY and CDR2 SVGAGI. CDR3 length: 16 amino acids. The V end lost 2 bases, the J end lost 2 bases, and 15 bases lay between the germline ends. CDR3 DNA sequence: TGTGCCAGCAGTTACGGCGTCAAGGAACCAAACACTGAAGCTTTCTTT. Amino acid sequence: CASSYGVKEPNTEAFF.

The chain combines TRBV10-3 with TRBJ1-1; TRBD1 might be the D (6 bases). Between the trimmed V and J ends, which lost 7 bases and 0 bases, there was a span of 15 bases. This CDR3 is 15 amino acids long. Germline CDR1 reads ENHRY; CDR2 reads SYGVKD. The CDR3: CAIMRDIRVNTEAFF. CDR3 DNA sequence: TGTGCCATCATGAGGGACATTCGGGTGAACACTGAAGCTTTCTTT.

This sequence joins TRBV18 and TRBJ2-5; D call uncertain. Trimming removed 3 bases from V and 4 bases from J, with 9 bases in between. The germline V gene has CDR1 KGHSH and CDR2 LQKENI. The CDR3 length is 13 residues. The CDR3: CASSPSPRETQYF. In nucleotides, the CDR3 is TGTGCCAGCTCACCTTCCCCCCGAGAGACCCAGTACTTC.

The genes are TRBV4-2 and TRBJ1-2; D possibly corresponds to TRBD1 (6 bases). This CDR3 has 14 amino acids. The germline CDR1 and CDR2 sequences are LGHNA and YNFKEQ. With 5 bases removed from V and 7 bases from J, the gap between germline ends came to 17 bases. The chain's CDR3 is CASSSPTGPPGYTF. The CDR3 nucleotides read TGTGCCAGCAGCAGCCCGACAGGACCCCCTGGCTACACCTTC.